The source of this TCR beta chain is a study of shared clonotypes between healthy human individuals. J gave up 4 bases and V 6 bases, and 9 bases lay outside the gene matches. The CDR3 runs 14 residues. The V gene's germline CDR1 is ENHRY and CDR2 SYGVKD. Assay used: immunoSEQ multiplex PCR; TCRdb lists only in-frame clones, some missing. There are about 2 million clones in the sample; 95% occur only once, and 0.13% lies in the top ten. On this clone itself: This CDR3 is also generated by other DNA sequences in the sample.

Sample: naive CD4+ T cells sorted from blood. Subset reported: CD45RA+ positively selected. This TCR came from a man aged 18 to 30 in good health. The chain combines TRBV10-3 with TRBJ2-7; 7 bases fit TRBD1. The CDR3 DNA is TGTGCCATCAGCCAAGACAGGGATTCGTACGAGCAGTACTTC. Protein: CAISQDRDSYEQYF.